The 30 T cell receptor beta chains presented below share a single source sample, sequenced in a study of T cell changes during pregnancy in multiple sclerosis. Data came from immunoSEQ multiplex PCR; TCRdb stores just in-frame clones and leaves some out. In the table there are almost 95,000 clones, about 92% of which are singletons. This specimen consisted of peripheral blood, obtained in the first trimester of pregnancy. Receptor source: a female donor with multiple sclerosis, enrolled in a pregnancy study.

This clone is labeled as medium-sized. In the same sample, other DNA sequences code for this CDR3. CDR3 DNA sequence: TGTGCCAGCAGCCAAGCTAGCGGGAGCTCCTACGAGCAGTACTTC. As protein: CASSQASGSSYEQYF. The rearrangement joins TRBV4-2 to TRBJ2-7, with 10 bases lining up with TRBD2. Looked up from germline, CDR1 is LGHNA and CDR2 is YNFKEQ. The CDR3 is made up of 15 amino acids. The V segment lost 1 base and the J segment 0 bases; nucleotides outside the gene matches: 0.

V is TRBV5-6 and J is TRBJ2-3; D is ambiguous. The germline CDR1 and CDR2 sequences are SGHDT and YYEEEE. The CDR3 extends over 12 amino acids. With 2 bases removed from V and 3 bases from J, the gap between germline ends came to 4 bases. The CDR3 sequence: CASSFGTDTQYF. Here the CDR3 DNA reads TGTGCCAGCAGCTTCGGTACAGATACGCAGTATTTT.

Concerning this clone itself: One end of the junction is discordant with germline, which a read error may explain. The chain is built from TRBV7-8 and TRBJ2-3; D not resolved. Per germline, CDR1 SGHVS and CDR2 FQNEAQ. The CDR3 is made up of 13 amino acids. The CDR3 region is CASSKNPPAYLNF. The CDR3 DNA is TGTGCCAGCAGCAAAAACCCTCCCGCCTACCTGAATTTT.

This CDR3 reads CASSLGALAGETQYF. As DNA, the CDR3 is TGCGCCAGCAGCTTGGGCGCTCTAGCGGGAGAGACCCAGTACTTC. This sequence joins TRBV5-1 and TRBJ2-5; TRBD2 agrees at 8 bases. From germline, CDR1 is SGHRS and CDR2 YFSETQ. The J segment lost 4 bases and the V segment lost 0 bases, leaving 5 bases of the junction unmatched. This CDR3 is 15 amino acids long. Supplemented by reference TRBV5-1 and TRBJ2-5, the full variable domain reads KAGVTQTPRYLIKTRGQQVTLSCSPISGHRSVSWYQQTPGQGLQFLFEYFSETQRNKGNFPGRFSGRQFSNSRSEMNVSTLELGDSALYLCASSLGALAGETQYFGPGTRLLVL.

This chain connects TRBV29-1 to TRBJ1-1; D perhaps matches TRBD1 (5 bases). Germline values: CDR1 SQVTM, CDR2 ANQGSEA. The CDR3 has 12 residues. Deletions cut 3 bases from V and 4 bases from J, with 9 bases between. The CDR3 loop reads CSVDPGGTEAFF. The CDR3, as DNA: TGCAGCGTTGACCCGGGGGGCACTGAAGCTTTCTTT.

J is TRBJ2-1 and V is TRBV5-6; D perhaps matches TRBD1 (6 bases). There are 14 residues in the CDR3. Germline assignment: CDR1 SGHDT and CDR2 YYEEEE. V dropped 1 base and J dropped 8 bases, with 13 bases sitting between them. CDR3 amino acids: CASSLTGSKDEQFF. CDR3 nucleotides: TGTGCCAGCAGCTTGACAGGGAGTAAGGATGAGCAGTTCTTC.

The chain carries TRBV28 and TRBJ1-3, with D perhaps matching TRBD1 (5 bases). Germline V CDR1 and CDR2: MDHEN, SYDVKM. The CDR3 consists of 14 residues. V was cut by 7 bases and J by 7 bases, with 17 bases left in between. CDR3: CASNARAVGNTIYF. DNA of the CDR3: TGTGCCAGCAACGCCAGGGCGGTAGGGAACACCATATATTTT.

This sequence joins TRBV5-6 and TRBJ2-1; 8 bases agree with TRBD1. The CDR3 is 15 amino acids. Germline values: CDR1 SGHDT, CDR2 YYEEEE. V was pared by 1 base and J by 5 bases, with 5 bases of the junction left unmatched. CDR3 sequence (DNA): TGTGCCAGCAGCTTGTCAGGGGGCCCCCACAATGAGCAGTTCTTC. This encodes CASSLSGGPHNEQFF.

The genes are TRBV27 and TRBJ1-1; 8 bases align to TRBD1. CDR1 is MNHEY, CDR2 SMNVEV, per germline (reference sequence). This CDR3 contains 15 residues. The J segment lost 0 bases and the V segment lost 5 bases, leaving 5 bases of the junction unmatched. CDR3 bases: TGTGCCAGCAGTACTGGACAGGGAATGAACACTGAAGCTTTCTTT. Its protein product is CASSTGQGMNTEAFF.

This clone was counted between two and nine times. The rearrangement links TRBV6-1 to TRBJ2-1, with 10 bases fitting TRBD2. The CDR3 length is 15 residues. Germline CDR1 MNHNS, CDR2 SASEGT. The J segment lost 4 bases and the V segment lost 5 bases, leaving 5 bases of the junction unmatched. DNA of the CDR3: TGTGCCAGCAGTAAGAGGACTAGCGGATACAATGAGCAGTTCTTC. This gives the protein CASSKRTSGYNEQFF.

This clone appeared once. This chain uses TRBV9 with TRBJ1-3; no reliable D call. The CDR3 has 12 residues. Germline lookup yields CDR1 SGDLS and CDR2 YYNGEE. V was trimmed by 4 bases and J by 4 bases, leaving 6 bases between them. The DNA of the CDR3 is TGTGCCAGCAGCACAATCGGAAACACCATATATTTT. Translating gives CASSTIGNTIYF.

The chain carries TRBV11-2 and TRBJ2-7; no clear D. The CDR3 has 12 amino acids. The ends were cut back, 1 base at V and 3 bases at J, with 4 bases in the middle. In germline, CDR1 is SGHAT, CDR2 FQNNGV. The CDR3 reads CASSLVVYEQYF. The CDR3 DNA is TGTGCCAGCAGCTTAGTCGTCTACGAGCAGTACTTC.

This chain joins TRBV7-2 and TRBJ2-7; 12 positions agree with TRBD2. In germline, CDR1 is SGHTA, CDR2 FQGNSA. The CDR3 is made up of 16 amino acids. V lost 4 bases and J lost 7; bases outside the gene matches: 11. CDR3 in DNA: TGTGCCAGCAGCTCCTACCCCGGACTAGCGGGAAGGGAGCAGTACTTC. Protein: CASSSYPGLAGREQYF.

The chain links TRBV19 to TRBJ2-5; 13 nucleotides match TRBD2. Germline CDR1 reads LNHDA; CDR2 reads SQIVND (reference sequence). Trimming took 5 bases from V and 2 from J; bases not matched to a gene: 2. CDR3 length equals 15 residues. The CDR3 reads CASSWTSGGQETQYF. In nucleotides, the CDR3 is TGTGCCAGTAGTTGGACTAGCGGGGGACAAGAGACCCAGTACTTC.

The CDR3 DNA is TGCAGCGTGCGAGACAGGGGCAGTCAGCCCCAGCATTTT. This codes for CSVRDRGSQPQHF. This chain connects TRBV29-1 to TRBJ1-5; TRBD1 agrees at 8 bases. Germline V gene sequence: CDR1 SQVTM, CDR2 ANQGSEA. V gave up 6 bases and J gave up 6 bases; unmatched junction bases: 7. The CDR3 runs 13 residues.

The chain couples TRBV7-2 to TRBJ2-7, with D maybe TRBD2 (7 bases). The length of the CDR3 is 16 residues. CDR1 and CDR2 (germline): SGHTA, FQGNSA. V was trimmed by 5 bases and J by 6 bases, leaving 23 bases between them. CDR3 DNA: TGTGCCAGCAGCCCATCATTAGGGGGAGGGCCGAGCGAGCAGTACTTC. Its translation is CASSPSLGGGPSEQYF.

This chain connects TRBV10-2 to TRBJ2-1; 9 nucleotides agree with TRBD2. V gave up 7 bases and J gave up 7 bases; unmatched junction bases: 14. This CDR3 spans 16 amino acids. Germline V gene lookup returns CDR1 WSHSY and CDR2 SAAADI. CDR3 nucleotide sequence: TGCGCCAGCACCGTGAGGGTTAATAGCGGGGGTAATGAGCAGTTCTTC. Translating gives CASTVRVNSGGNEQFF.

This chain uses TRBV2 with TRBJ2-7, with a possible D match to TRBD2 (5 bases). Looked up from germline, CDR1 is SNHLY and CDR2 is FYNNEI. Trimming removed 3 bases at V and 3 bases at J, with 12 bases between. This CDR3 has 14 residues. This CDR3 is CASSESGKRYEQYF. DNA for the CDR3: TGTGCCAGCAGTGAGTCGGGGAAACGCTACGAGCAGTACTTC. The full variable domain, with the rest looked up from reference TRBV2 and TRBJ2-7, is EPEVTQTPSHQVTQMGQEVILRCVPISNHLYFYWYRQILGQKVEFLVSFYNNEISEKSEIFDDQFSVERPDGSNFTLKIRSTKLEDSAMYFCASSESGKRYEQYFGPGTRLTVT.

The genes are TRBV11-2 and TRBJ1-2; 11 bases line up with TRBD1. V gave up 1 base and J gave up 6 bases; unmatched junction bases: 1. This CDR3 spans 14 amino acids. Germline V gene data show CDR1 as SGHAT and CDR2 as FQNNGV. This CDR3 reads CASSLGTGGDGYTF. In nucleotides, the CDR3 is TGTGCCAGCAGCTTAGGGACAGGGGGCGATGGCTACACCTTC.

This clone came up a few times. V and J are TRBV6-1 and TRBJ2-7, with D possibly being TRBD2 (5 bases). CDR1 and CDR2 from the germline V gene are MNHNS and SASEGT. The CDR3 length is 14 residues. The ends were cut back, 11 bases at V and 7 bases at J, with 24 bases in the middle. Here the CDR3 DNA reads TGTGCCTCCTCCCCCGAGCTAGCCGTCCGGGAGCAGTACTTC. Amino acids: CASSPELAVREQYF.

This chain links TRBV6-5 with TRBJ1-2; the match to TRBD1 covers 10 bases. This CDR3 comprises 15 residues. The V gene end was trimmed by 0 bases and the J gene end by 9 bases; junction bases not matched to a gene: 7. CDR1 and CDR2 from the germline V gene are MNHEY and SVGAGI. The CDR3 reads CASSYSGTGEYRYTF. CDR3 bases: TGTGCCAGCAGTTACTCAGGGACAGGGGAGTATCGCTACACCTTC.

This rearrangement joins TRBV5-8 to TRBJ2-2, with unresolved D. This CDR3 spans 14 amino acids. The V and J ends lost 0 bases and 0 bases respectively, with 3 bases between them. Germline V gene sequence: CDR1 SGHTS, CDR2 YDEGEE. The CDR3 DNA sequence: TGTGCCAGCAGCTTGGTATCGAACACCGGGGAGCTGTTTTTT. This encodes CASSLVSNTGELFF.

The gene calls are TRBV14 and TRBJ2-1, with 7 bases identical to TRBD2. Germline V gene data show CDR1 as SGHDN and CDR2 as FVKESK. Trimming cost V 3 bases and J 5 bases; bases outside gene matches: 4. The CDR3 is 14 residues long. DNA of the CDR3: TGTGCCAGCAGCCACGGGACTAAAAACAATGAGCAGTTCTTC. Residues: CASSHGTKNNEQFF.

This sequence joins TRBV7-2 and TRBJ2-1; D perhaps matches TRBD1 (5 bases). Germline V gene sequence: CDR1 SGHTA, CDR2 FQGNSA. The V end was cut by 5 bases, the J end by 3 bases, with 8 bases between. The CDR3 extends over 13 amino acids. CDR3 sequence: CASSVDSYNEQFF. In nucleotides, the CDR3 is TGTGCCAGCAGCGTTGACAGCTACAATGAGCAGTTCTTC.

The chain is built from TRBV27 and TRBJ2-1; 11 bases line up with TRBD1. J gave up 8 bases and V 7 bases, and 7 bases lay outside the gene matches. This CDR3 is built from 14 residues. The germline V gene has CDR1 MNHEY and CDR2 SMNVEV (reference sequence). The DNA of the CDR3 is TGTGCCAGCACCGGGACAGGGGGTCTAGATGAGCAGTTCTTC. It specifies CASTGTGGLDEQFF.

The genes are TRBV11-1 and TRBJ2-1, with TRBD2 matching 10 bases. Looked up from germline, CDR1 is SGHAT and CDR2 is FQDESV (reference sequence). V lost 4 bases to trimming and J lost 8 bases; unmatched junction nucleotides: 5. The CDR3 is made up of 14 amino acids. CDR3 nucleotides: TGTGCCAGCAGCTCCGCTAGCGGGAGAGATGAGCAGTTCTTC. Its translation is CASSSASGRDEQFF.

The J gene is TRBJ2-7, the V gene TRBV5-1, with 7 nucleotides matching TRBD1. Trimming cost V 0 bases and J 7 bases; bases outside gene matches: 4. The CDR3 has 13 residues. Looked up from germline, CDR1 is SGHRS and CDR2 is YFSETQ. CDR3 protein: CASSLGGGEEQYF. The CDR3 region has the DNA TGCGCCAGCAGCTTGGGAGGGGGCGAAGAGCAGTACTTC.

The chain carries TRBV5-4 and TRBJ2-3; 8 bases map to TRBD2. V trimming: 4 bases; J trimming: 2 bases; junction bases outside the gene matches: 9. In germline, CDR1 is SGHNT, CDR2 YYREEE (reference sequence). This CDR3 spans 16 amino acids. The chain's CDR3 is CASSPRVAGSTDTQYF. The CDR3 bases are TGTGCCAGCAGCCCACGAGTAGCGGGGTCCACAGATACGCAGTATTTT.

This chain joins TRBV6-5 and TRBJ1-3; TRBD1 agrees at 9 bases. CDR3 length: 15 residues. J gave up 4 bases and V 5 bases, and 6 bases lay outside the gene matches. The germline CDR1 and CDR2 sequences are MNHEY and SVGAGI. DNA for the CDR3: TGTGCCAGCAGTCTAACAGGGGGCTCGGGAAACACCATATATTTT. Its protein is CASSLTGGSGNTIYF.

Note on this clone: The sample contains more than one DNA sequence encoding this CDR3. V usage is TRBV5-1 and J usage is TRBJ2-7, with TRBD2 as a possible D gene (5 bases). In germline, CDR1 is SGHRS, CDR2 YFSETQ. The V end lost 0 bases, the J end lost 4 bases, and 8 bases lay between the germline ends. This CDR3 has 13 residues. The DNA for the CDR3 is TGCGCCAGCAGCTTGGGACGGGATTACGAGCAGTACTTC. It translates to CASSLGRDYEQYF.